Listed below are T cell receptor beta chains from one sample, sequenced in a study of molecular identifiers for immune sequencing clone quantification. A single record per CDR3 protein comes from TCRdb applying MiXCR to the PCR reads. This sample has about 640,000 distinct CDR3 sequences; 15% to 20% occur once, and the top ten carry around 0.86%. The sample was naive CD8+ T cells from blood, with Jurkat cell RNA spiked in. These receptors originate from a human donor in good health. Some libraries in this study had Jurkat cell RNA spiked in. The CDR3 runs from the conserved cysteine through the conserved F or W.

cdr3_aa,v_call,j_call
CSARGLAAPSYEQYF,TRBV20-1,TRBJ2-7
CAVQGNGSYEQYF,TRBV19,TRBJ2-7
CASRPPTGYYGYTF,TRBV28,TRBJ1-2
CASRETVGDTQYF,TRBV19,TRBJ2-3
CASSNDRWRSEAFF,TRBV6-5,TRBJ1-1
CASSSHPGADQPQHF,TRBV7-6,TRBJ1-5
CASNPSGSRDGELFF,TRBV6-2/TRBV6-3,TRBJ2-2
CASSQQPKDRANEQFF,TRBV7-2,TRBJ2-1
CASSEAGPYEQYF,TRBV19,TRBJ2-7
CTTSDLVTGGQVDEQFF,TRBV24-1,TRBJ2-1
CASSGFLWGTQYF,TRBV4-1,TRBJ2-5
CASKDRGSYNEQFF,TRBV27,TRBJ2-1
CASRTTSGGLETQYF,TRBV5-1,TRBJ2-5
CASSPTGGTGELFF,TRBV4-3,TRBJ2-2
CASGQGQGFGEQYF,TRBV7-9,TRBJ2-7
CASSLRLGQGVEKLFF,TRBV12-3/TRBV12-4,TRBJ1-4
CASSQVMGDQPQHF,TRBV4-1,TRBJ1-5
CASSLGRGRQETQYF,TRBV7-9,TRBJ2-5
CATSDSAPAGELFF,TRBV24-1,TRBJ2-2
CASSPIVAGSTDTQYF,TRBV7-3,TRBJ2-3
CASRQGLTNYGYTF,TRBV19,TRBJ1-2
CASSSLAAGYEQYF,TRBV9,TRBJ2-7
CASSHTLDRIKQFF,TRBV4-1,TRBJ2-1
CASSTQGATWAEAFF,TRBV7-9,TRBJ1-1
CASSYSVASGNEQFF,TRBV6-5,TRBJ2-1
CASSLYFSSNTEAFF,TRBV27,TRBJ1-1
CASSSPGQGSYNSPLHF,TRBV27,TRBJ1-6
CASSPGQGAFHEQYF,TRBV19,TRBJ2-7
CASSQDRAGANVEQFF,TRBV4-3,TRBJ2-1
CAIQAGWQETQYF,TRBV10-3,TRBJ2-5
CASSFWGATEAFF,TRBV27,TRBJ1-1
CASSQDKSRGWGETQYF,TRBV4-3,TRBJ2-5
CASSTSETDAQYF,TRBV19,TRBJ2-3
CAWSHISGEITDTQYF,TRBV30,TRBJ2-3
CASSLREAVSNTEAFF,TRBV7-2,TRBJ1-1
CASSHTTPGGNEQFF,TRBV7-9,TRBJ2-1
CASSSGGRDSYNEQFF,TRBV12-3/TRBV12-4,TRBJ2-1